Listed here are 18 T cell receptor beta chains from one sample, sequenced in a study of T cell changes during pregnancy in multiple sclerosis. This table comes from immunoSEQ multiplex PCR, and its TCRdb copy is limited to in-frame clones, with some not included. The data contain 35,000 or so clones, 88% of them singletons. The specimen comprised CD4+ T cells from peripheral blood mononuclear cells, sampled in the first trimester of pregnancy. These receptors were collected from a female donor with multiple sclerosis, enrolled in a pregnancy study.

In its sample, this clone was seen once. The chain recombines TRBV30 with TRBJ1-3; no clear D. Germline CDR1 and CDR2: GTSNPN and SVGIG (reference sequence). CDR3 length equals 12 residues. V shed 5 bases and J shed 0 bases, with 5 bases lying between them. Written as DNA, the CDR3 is TGTGCCTGGCAAATCTCTGGAAACACCATATATTTT. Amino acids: CAWQISGNTIYF.

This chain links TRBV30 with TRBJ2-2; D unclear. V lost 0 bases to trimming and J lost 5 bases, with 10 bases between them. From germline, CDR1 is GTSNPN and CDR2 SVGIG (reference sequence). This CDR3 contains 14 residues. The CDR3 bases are TGTGCCTGGAGTGTACGGGTTTTTACCGGGGAGCTGTTTTTT. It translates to CAWSVRVFTGELFF.

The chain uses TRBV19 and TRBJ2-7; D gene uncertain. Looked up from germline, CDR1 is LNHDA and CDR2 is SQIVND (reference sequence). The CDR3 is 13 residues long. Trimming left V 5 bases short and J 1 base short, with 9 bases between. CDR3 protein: CASSSRRSYEQYF. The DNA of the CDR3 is TGTGCCAGTAGTTCCCGCAGGTCCTACGAGCAGTACTTC.

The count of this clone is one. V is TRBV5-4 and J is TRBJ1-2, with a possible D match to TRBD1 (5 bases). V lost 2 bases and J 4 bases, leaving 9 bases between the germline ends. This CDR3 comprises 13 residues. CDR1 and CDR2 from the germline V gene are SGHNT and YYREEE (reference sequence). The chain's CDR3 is CASSLGDFYGYTF. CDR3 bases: TGTGCCAGCAGCTTAGGGGATTTCTATGGCTACACCTTC.

The DNA for the CDR3 is TGTGCCAGCAGCTCCCAGGGTAGTACTAACACTGAAGCTTTCTTT. Translating it yields CASSSQGSTNTEAFF. The chain employs TRBV9 and TRBJ1-1; a possible D gene is TRBD1 (5 bases). Trimming shortened V by 4 bases and J by 2 bases, and 15 bases separated the two germline ends. This CDR3 contains 15 residues. Germline-derived CDR1 and CDR2 are SGDLS and YYNGEE.

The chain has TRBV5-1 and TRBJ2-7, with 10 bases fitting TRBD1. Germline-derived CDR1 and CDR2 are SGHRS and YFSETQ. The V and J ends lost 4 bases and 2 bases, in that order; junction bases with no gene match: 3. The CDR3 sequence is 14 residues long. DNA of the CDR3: TGCGCCAGCAGCACAGGGACAGGGGCCTACGAGCAGTACTTC. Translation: CASSTGTGAYEQYF.

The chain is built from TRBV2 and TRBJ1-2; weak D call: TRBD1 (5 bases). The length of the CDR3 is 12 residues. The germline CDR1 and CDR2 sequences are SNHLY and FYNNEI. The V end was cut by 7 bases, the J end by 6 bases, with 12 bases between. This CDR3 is CASTRGTNGYTF. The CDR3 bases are TGTGCCAGCACTAGGGGCACGAATGGCTACACCTTC.

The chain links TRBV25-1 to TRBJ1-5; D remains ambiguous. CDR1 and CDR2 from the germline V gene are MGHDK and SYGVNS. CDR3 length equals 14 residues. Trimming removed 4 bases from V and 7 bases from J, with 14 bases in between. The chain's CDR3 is CASSAEGFGQPQHF. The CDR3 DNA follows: TGTGCCAGCAGTGCGGAGGGCTTTGGGCAGCCCCAGCATTTT.

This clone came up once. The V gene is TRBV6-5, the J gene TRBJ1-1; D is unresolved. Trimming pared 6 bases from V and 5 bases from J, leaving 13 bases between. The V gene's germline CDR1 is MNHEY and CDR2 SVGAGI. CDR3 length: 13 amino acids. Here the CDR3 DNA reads TGTGCCAGCAGGCCTCTTTTCGGGACTGAAGCTTTCTTT. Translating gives CASRPLFGTEAFF.

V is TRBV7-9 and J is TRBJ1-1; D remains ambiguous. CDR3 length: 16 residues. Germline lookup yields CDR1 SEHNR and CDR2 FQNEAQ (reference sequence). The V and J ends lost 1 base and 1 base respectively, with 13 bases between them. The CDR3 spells CASSLEVITANTEAFF. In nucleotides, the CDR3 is TGTGCCAGCAGCTTAGAGGTCATTACAGCGAACACTGAAGCTTTCTTT.

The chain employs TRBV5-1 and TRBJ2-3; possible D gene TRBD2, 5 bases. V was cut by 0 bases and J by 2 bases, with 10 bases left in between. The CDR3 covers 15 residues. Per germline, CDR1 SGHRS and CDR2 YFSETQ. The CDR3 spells CASSLDGMDTDTQYF. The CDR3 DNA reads TGCGCCAGCAGCTTGGACGGGATGGACACAGATACGCAGTATTTT.

In DNA, the CDR3 is TGTGCCAGCAGCCCAAACTCTGGAAACACCATATATTTT. Its protein product is CASSPNSGNTIYF. The chain recombines TRBV7-2 with TRBJ1-3, with D hard to call. Germline CDR1 SGHTA, CDR2 FQGNSA. This CDR3 is built from 13 residues. V was pared by 5 bases and J by 0 bases, with 5 bases between.

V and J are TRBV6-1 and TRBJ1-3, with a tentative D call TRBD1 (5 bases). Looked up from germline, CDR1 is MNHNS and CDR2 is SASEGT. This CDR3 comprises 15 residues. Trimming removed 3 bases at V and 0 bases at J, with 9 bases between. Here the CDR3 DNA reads TGTGCCAGCAGTGAGCAGGGCCACTCTGGAAACACCATATATTTT. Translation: CASSEQGHSGNTIYF.

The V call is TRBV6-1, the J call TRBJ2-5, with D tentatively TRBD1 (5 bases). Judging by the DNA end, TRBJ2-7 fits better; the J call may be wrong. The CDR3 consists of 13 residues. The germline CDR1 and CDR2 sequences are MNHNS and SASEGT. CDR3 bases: TGTGCCAGCAGCCCGGACATCCCCTACGAGCAGTACTTC. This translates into CASSPDIPYEQYF.

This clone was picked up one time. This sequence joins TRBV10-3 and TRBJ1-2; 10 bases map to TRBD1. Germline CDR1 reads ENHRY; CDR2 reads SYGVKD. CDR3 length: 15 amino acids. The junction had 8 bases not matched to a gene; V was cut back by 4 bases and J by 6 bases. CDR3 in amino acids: CAISAMGQGIDGYTF. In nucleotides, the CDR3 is TGTGCCATCAGTGCGATGGGACAGGGGATAGATGGCTACACCTTC.

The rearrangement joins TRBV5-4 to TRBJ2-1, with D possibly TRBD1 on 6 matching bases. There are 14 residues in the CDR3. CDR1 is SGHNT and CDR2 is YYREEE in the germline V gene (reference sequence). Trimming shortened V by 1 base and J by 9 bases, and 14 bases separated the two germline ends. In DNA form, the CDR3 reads TGTGCCAGCAGCTTGCTACAGGGTATCGGTGAGCAGTTCTTC. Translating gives CASSLLQGIGEQFF.

CDR3 residues: CAWRERGANYGYTF. The CDR3 DNA follows: TGTGCCTGGAGGGAACGGGGAGCTAACTATGGCTACACCTTC. The chain has TRBV30 and TRBJ1-2; D remains unclear. V was pared by 3 bases and J by 0 bases, with 11 bases between. The germline V gene encodes CDR1 GTSNPN and CDR2 SVGIG (reference sequence). CDR3 length: 14 amino acids.

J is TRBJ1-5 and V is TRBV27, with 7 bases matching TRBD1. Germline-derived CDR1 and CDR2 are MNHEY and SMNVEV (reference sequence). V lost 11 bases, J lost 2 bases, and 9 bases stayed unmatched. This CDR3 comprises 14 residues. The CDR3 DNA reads TGTGCCTTGTTAACAGGGGTTCGCAATCAGCCCCAGCATTTT. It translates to CALLTGVRNQPQHF.